A selection of T cell receptor beta chains follows, all from one sample in a study of cytomegalovirus exposure and HLA in healthy donors. Profiling relied on immunoSEQ multiplex PCR, and the TCRdb table lists in-frame clones only, not all of them. The sample has more than 110,000 clones, around 75% seen once. Sequenced: PBMCs. Source of these receptors: a female donor in good health and CMV-seronegative. Both conserved end residues are part of each CDR3. Fields, in order: V gene, D gene, J gene, clone size, CDR3 protein, CDR3 DNA. The D gene is left open where the match is weak. Where a row states a size, it is once, few, many or the class of an expanded clone; other rows omit it.

V: TRBV4-1
D: NA
J: TRBJ2-5
size: once
CDR3: CASSQEDGGDRTRETQYF
DNA: TGCGCCAGCAGCCAAGAGGATGGAGGGGATCGAACGAGGGAGACCCAGTACTTC

V: TRBV18
D: TRBD1
J: TRBJ1-4
size: NA
CDR3: CASSLQGSANEKLFF
DNA: TGTGCCAGCTCACTACAGGGGTCGGCTAATGAAAAACTGTTTTTT

V: TRBV28
D: NA
J: TRBJ2-7
size: NA
CDR3: CASSSRDSTYEQYF
DNA: TGTGCCAGCAGTTCCCGGGACTCCACCTACGAGCAGTACTTC

V: TRBV2
D: NA
J: TRBJ1-1
size: NA
CDR3: CASSRSGRGTEAFF
DNA: TGTGCCAGCAGTCGTAGCGGCAGAGGCACTGAAGCTTTCTTT

V: TRBV30
D: NA
J: TRBJ2-7
size: NA
CDR3: CAWAGVPYEQYF
DNA: TGTGCCTGGGCAGGGGTTCCCTACGAGCAGTACTTC

V: TRBV27
D: NA
J: TRBJ2-5
size: NA
CDR3: CASGPEGGETQYF
DNA: TGTGCCAGCGGGCCCGAAGGAGGAGAGACCCAGTACTTC

V: TRBV10-1
D: NA
J: TRBJ2-7
size: NA
CDR3: CASSESPSLLSEQYF
DNA: TGCGCCAGCAGTGAGTCCCCGAGTCTACTTAGCGAGCAGTACTTC

V: TRBV29-1
D: NA
J: TRBJ2-7
size: NA
CDR3: CSAVETTTYEQYF
DNA: TGCAGCGCGGTCGAGACTACCACCTACGAGCAGTACTTC

V: TRBV28
D: NA
J: TRBJ1-1
size: NA
CDR3: CASSRGQTEAFF
DNA: TGTGCCAGCAGCCGTGGACAGACTGAAGCTTTCTTT

V: TRBV9
D: TRBD2
J: TRBJ2-1
size: NA
CDR3: CASSSSGRAGDEQFF
DNA: TGTGCCAGCAGCTCCAGCGGGAGGGCCGGAGATGAGCAGTTCTTC

V: TRBV5-1
D: NA
J: TRBJ1-2
size: NA
CDR3: CASSLGRGSTNYGYTF
DNA: TGCGCCAGCAGCTTGGGGAGAGGGTCGACTAACTATGGCTACACCTTC

V: TRBV28
D: TRBD2
J: TRBJ2-7
size: NA
CDR3: CASSLYSGRAIILYEQYF
DNA: TGTGCCAGCAGTTTATATAGCGGGAGGGCAATTATTCTCTACGAGCAGTACTTC

V: TRBV27
D: NA
J: TRBJ2-1
size: NA
CDR3: CASSPLLNGRHNEQFF
DNA: TGTGCCAGCAGTCCCCTCCTCAACGGGAGACACAATGAGCAGTTCTTC

V: TRBV27
D: TRBD1
J: TRBJ1-1
size: NA
CDR3: CASREGQGAAEAFF
DNA: TGTGCCAGCAGGGAGGGACAGGGGGCGGCTGAAGCTTTCTTT

V: TRBV4-2
D: NA
J: TRBJ2-7
size: NA
CDR3: CASSLAEGMREQYF
DNA: TGTGCCAGCAGCTTGGCTGAGGGAATGCGGGAGCAGTACTTC

V: TRBV4-1
D: TRBD2
J: TRBJ2-7
size: NA
CDR3: CASSQIAGGATYEQYF
DNA: TGCGCCAGCAGCCAAATAGCGGGAGGGGCTACCTACGAGCAGTACTTC

V: TRBV5-4
D: NA
J: TRBJ2-7
size: NA
CDR3: CASSSGSLGEQYF
DNA: TGTGCCAGCAGCTCCGGGAGCTTGGGTGAGCAGTACTTC

V: TRBV7-9
D: NA
J: TRBJ2-5
size: NA
CDR3: CASSPARTLQETQYF
DNA: TGTGCCAGCAGCCCAGCTCGGACTTTGCAAGAGACCCAGTACTTC

V: TRBV5-6
D: TRBD1
J: TRBJ1-2
size: few
CDR3: CASSLAGGYYGYTF
DNA: TGTGCCAGCAGCTTGGCAGGGGGCTACTATGGCTACACCTTC

V: TRBV28
D: NA
J: TRBJ1-1
size: NA
CDR3: CASSQVEAFF
DNA: TGTGCCAGTTCTCAGGTCGAAGCTTTCTTT

V: TRBV4-1
D: NA
J: TRBJ1-1
size: NA
CDR3: CASSQELQVNTEAFF
DNA: TGCGCCAGCAGCCAAGAATTACAGGTGAACACTGAAGCTTTCTTT

V: TRBV6-5
D: TRBD2
J: TRBJ2-7
size: few
CDR3: CASSLGTSGSYEQYF
DNA: TGTGCCAGCAGTCTCGGGACTAGCGGCTCCTACGAGCAGTACTTC

V: TRBV29-1
D: TRBD2
J: TRBJ2-7
size: NA
CDR3: CSVDLGLAGGSYEQYF
DNA: TGCAGCGTTGATTTGGGACTAGCGGGAGGCAGTTACGAGCAGTACTTC

V: TRBV5-6
D: NA
J: TRBJ1-2
size: NA
CDR3: CASSSNLQGNYGYTF
DNA: TGTGCCAGCAGCTCAAATCTACAGGGTAACTATGGCTACACCTTC

V: TRBV25-1
D: TRBD1
J: TRBJ1-2
size: NA
CDR3: CASSRQGTAHGYTF
DNA: TGTGCCAGCAGTCGACAGGGGACAGCCCATGGCTACACCTTC

V: TRBV5-1
D: TRBD1
J: TRBJ2-2
size: NA
CDR3: CASSSPGQGDDGELFF
DNA: TGCGCCAGCAGCTCCCCGGGACAGGGGGACGACGGGGAGCTGTTTTTT

V: TRBV6-5
D: TRBD1
J: TRBJ2-3
size: once
CDR3: CASRLQGAETDTQYF
DNA: TGTGCCAGCCGACTACAGGGGGCTGAGACAGATACGCAGTATTTT